These 32 T cell receptor beta chains share one sample of origin, sequenced in a study of T cell changes during pregnancy in multiple sclerosis. Clones were read by immunoSEQ multiplex PCR, and TCRdb kept only the in-frame ones, dropping some. The table shows tens of thousands of clones, with 92% occurring only once. Sequencing was performed on peripheral blood, taken before pregnancy. The receptors were gathered from a female donor with multiple sclerosis, enrolled in a pregnancy study.

The chain recombines TRBV7-9 with TRBJ1-1, with D tentatively TRBD1 (5 bases). The germline gives CDR1 SEHNR, CDR2 FQNEAQ (reference sequence). The CDR3 length is 14 residues. V was clipped by 3 bases and J by 3 bases, with 11 bases between them. CDR3 bases: TGTGCCAGCAGCTTGGCAGTAGGGGACACTGAAGCTTTCTTT. It encodes CASSLAVGDTEAFF.

This chain joins TRBV19 and TRBJ2-1; D is possibly TRBD1 (5 bases). This CDR3 region has 14 residues. V was cut by 7 bases and J by 2 bases, with 12 bases left in between. Germline CDR1 reads LNHDA; CDR2 reads SQIVND (reference sequence). CDR3 protein: CASMGETAYNEQFF. The CDR3 region has the DNA TGTGCCAGTATGGGCGAGACAGCCTACAATGAGCAGTTCTTC.

The CDR3 protein is CASSNDLGGTRSYEQYF. The CDR3 coding sequence is TGTGCCAGCAGCAACGATCTCGGCGGGACTAGATCCTACGAGCAGTACTTC. The chain couples TRBV7-9 to TRBJ2-7; 8 bases fit TRBD2. Germline V gene data show CDR1 as SEHNR and CDR2 as FQNEAQ (reference sequence). The CDR3 has 17 residues. Germline trimming cut 5 bases from V and 1 base from J; bases unmatched to any gene: 13.

Written as DNA, the CDR3 is TGTGCCAGCAGCCTCATCGTTGGGACAGGGATGGCCGGGGAGCTGTTTTTT. This sequence encodes CASSLIVGTGMAGELFF. The rearrangement uses TRBV7-3 and TRBJ2-2; TRBD1 aligns across 9 bases. The J segment lost 6 bases and the V segment lost 5 bases, leaving 13 bases of the junction unmatched. CDR1 is SGHTA and CDR2 is FQGTGA in the germline V gene. This CDR3 has 17 residues.

V is TRBV25-1 and J is TRBJ2-7; TRBD1 is a possible D gene (6 bases). V shed 8 bases and J shed 4 bases, with 9 bases lying between them. Germline V gene data show CDR1 as MGHDK and CDR2 as SYGVNS. The CDR3 extends over 11 amino acids. This CDR3 reads CASSRGYEQYF. The CDR3 coding sequence is TGTGCCAGCTCCAGGGGTTACGAGCAGTACTTC.

The chain has TRBV19 and TRBJ2-6; 8 nucleotides line up with TRBD1. Germline CDR1 is LNHDA and CDR2 is SQIVND (reference sequence). Trimming removed 9 bases from V and 6 bases from J; junction bases left unmatched: 4. The CDR3 runs to 13 residues. The CDR3 loop reads CASNRGAANVLTF. As DNA, the CDR3 is TGTGCCAGCAACAGGGGGGCGGCCAACGTCCTGACTTTC.

The CDR3 loop reads CASSFPRQLAGLHNEQFF. For the CDR3, the DNA is TGTGCCAGCAGCTTCCCCCGACAACTAGCGGGACTACACAATGAGCAGTTCTTC. The rearrangement links TRBV7-6 to TRBJ2-1; 10 bases agree with TRBD2. The CDR3 is made up of 18 amino acids. Germline CDR1 and CDR2: SGHVS and FNYEAQ. The J segment lost 5 bases and the V segment lost 3 bases, leaving 13 bases of the junction unmatched. The whole variable domain, remainder taken from reference TRBV7-6 and TRBJ2-1, is GAGVSQSPRYKVTKRGQDVALRCDPISGHVSLYWYRQALGQGPEFLTYFNYEAQQDKSGLPNDRFSAERPEGSISTLTIQRTEQRDSAMYRCASSFPRQLAGLHNEQFFGPGTRLTVL.

The chain couples TRBV2 to TRBJ2-7, with 9 bases aligning to TRBD1. The CDR3 contains 14 residues. The junction had 9 bases not matched to a gene; V was cut back by 5 bases and J by 7 bases. Per germline, CDR1 SNHLY and CDR2 FYNNEI. In nucleotides, the CDR3 is TGTGCCAGCAGTCGAACCGGGACAGGGTCTGAGCAGTACTTC. It is translated as CASSRTGTGSEQYF.

V and J are TRBV29-1 and TRBJ1-2; 10 nucleotides align to TRBD1. Trimming removed 6 bases from V and 8 bases from J; junction bases left unmatched: 9. The CDR3 covers 13 residues. The V gene's germline CDR1 is SQVTM and CDR2 ANQGSEA. The chain's CDR3 is CSVESGQGGGYTF. CDR3 nucleotides: TGCAGCGTCGAATCTGGACAGGGGGGAGGCTACACCTTC.

This chain connects TRBV5-1 to TRBJ2-7; TRBD2 aligns across 10 bases. J lost 2 bases, V lost 7 bases, and 6 bases had no gene match. This CDR3 spans 14 amino acids. Per the germline V gene, CDR1 is SGHRS and CDR2 is YFSETQ. CDR3 sequence reads: CASQFLAGAYEQYF. The CDR3 nucleotides read TGCGCCAGCCAGTTCCTAGCGGGAGCCTACGAGCAGTACTTC.

The chain couples TRBV4-1 to TRBJ2-5; no firm D call. The CDR3 totals 13 residues. Trimming pared 7 bases from V and 3 bases from J, leaving 12 bases between. CDR1 is MGHRA, CDR2 YSYEKL, per germline. CDR3 bases: TGCGCCAGCACAGGTGCAGGAAAAGAGACCCAGTACTTC. Translated: CASTGAGKETQYF.

CDR3 protein: CASSLTSESYEQYF. The CDR3 region has the DNA TGTGCCAGCTCACTCACTAGCGAGTCCTACGAGCAGTACTTC. The chain has TRBV18 and TRBJ2-7; TRBD2 matches at 7 bases. Germline CDR1 and CDR2: KGHSH and LQKENI. V was pared by 4 bases and J by 1 base, with 4 bases of the junction left unmatched. The CDR3 consists of 14 residues.

The chain employs TRBV5-4 and TRBJ1-2; D remains unclear. CDR1 is SGHNT and CDR2 is YYREEE in the germline V gene (reference sequence). This CDR3 comprises 14 residues. V was trimmed by 3 bases and J by 7 bases, leaving 16 bases between them. The CDR3 DNA reads as TGTGCCAGCAGCTCATATGGCAGTGCCTCTGGCTACACCTTC. Translated: CASSSYGSASGYTF.

The chain has TRBV5-6 and TRBJ2-7; maybe TRBD1 (5 bases). The CDR3 sequence is 15 residues long. Germline CDR1 SGHDT, CDR2 YYEEEE. The ends were cut back, 4 bases at V and 3 bases at J, with 17 bases in the middle. CDR3: CASSLKPQAFYEQYF. CDR3 nucleotides: TGTGCCAGCAGCCTAAAACCACAGGCATTCTACGAGCAGTACTTC.

This clone was seen only a few times. The chain carries TRBV29-1 and TRBJ2-3; 8 nucleotides agree with TRBD2. The CDR3 has 15 amino acids. V shed 6 bases, J shed 0 bases, and the junction held 8 bases outside the gene matches. Germline lookup yields CDR1 SQVTM and CDR2 ANQGSEA. The CDR3 nucleotides read TGCAGCGTCGGGACCCTAGCGGGCAGCACAGATACGCAGTATTTT. Residues: CSVGTLAGSTDTQYF.

This clone has a single count. The gene calls are TRBV5-4 and TRBJ2-3, with TRBD2 matching 11 bases. Germline V gene data show CDR1 as SGHNT and CDR2 as YYREEE (reference sequence). V was clipped by 3 bases and J by 5 bases; unmatched bases: 8. The CDR3 has 16 residues. In nucleotides, the CDR3 is TGTGCCAGCAGCTCGTTAGCGGGAGGGCGGGGAGATACGCAGTATTTT. Encoded protein: CASSSLAGGRGDTQYF.

This clone appeared once. The CDR3 sequence is CASHEGGGSYNEQFF. In nucleotides, the CDR3 is TGTGCCAGCCACGAGGGAGGGGGGTCCTACAATGAGCAGTTCTTC. The chain combines TRBV6-1 with TRBJ2-1, with D possibly being TRBD2 (7 bases). Trimming removed 8 bases at V and 1 base at J, with 15 bases between. Germline values: CDR1 MNHNS, CDR2 SASEGT. The CDR3 spans 15 residues.

J is TRBJ2-3 and V is TRBV2; D might be TRBD2 (5 bases). CDR1 is SNHLY, CDR2 FYNNEI, per germline. V was cut by 2 bases and J by 0 bases, with 24 bases left in between. The CDR3 extends over 20 amino acids. CDR3 in DNA: TGTGCCAGCAGTGAACCAAGCTCCTTGGCGGGCGCTACTAGCACAGATACGCAGTATTTT. It codes for CASSEPSSLAGATSTDTQYF.

The rearrangement links TRBV27 to TRBJ2-2; 11 bases line up with TRBD2. J was trimmed by 13 bases and V by 7 bases; bases with no gene match: 8. The CDR3 contains 13 residues. Germline assignment: CDR1 MNHEY and CDR2 SMNVEV (reference sequence). The DNA of the CDR3 is TGTGCCAGCACTCGTAGCGGGAGGGCCACGCTGTTTTTT. Its protein is CASTRSGRATLFF.

This chain uses TRBV19 with TRBJ2-1, with 7 nucleotides matching TRBD1. The CDR3 covers 18 residues. V dropped 2 bases and J dropped 6; count of bases not matched to a gene: 16. Germline V gene sequence: CDR1 LNHDA, CDR2 SQIVND (reference sequence). In DNA, the CDR3 is TGTGCCAGTAGTATACGGAGGCTCCGACAGGGCAGGGGCAATGAGCAGTTCTTC. Amino acid sequence: CASSIRRLRQGRGNEQFF.

V is TRBV4-3 and J is TRBJ1-1; possible D gene TRBD1, 5 bases. V lost 1 base to trimming and J lost 4 bases, with 10 bases between them. Germline values: CDR1 LGHNA, CDR2 YSLEER. The CDR3 is 14 residues long. This CDR3 is CASSQGRVATEAFF. DNA of the CDR3: TGCGCCAGCAGCCAAGGCAGGGTTGCCACTGAAGCTTTCTTT.

The V and J genes are TRBV7-9 and TRBJ1-4; TRBD1 aligns across 7 bases. The CDR3 extends over 14 amino acids. Germline CDR1 and CDR2: SEHNR and FQNEAQ (reference sequence). The ends lost 4 bases at V and 7 bases at J; junction bases unmatched: 6. CDR3 DNA sequence: TGTGCCAGCAGCTCGGGACAGTCGTTTGAAAAACTGTTTTTT. Amino acids: CASSSGQSFEKLFF. The entire variable domain, with the rest obtained from reference TRBV7-9 and TRBJ1-4, is as follows: DTGVSQNPRHKITKRGQNVTFRCDPISEHNRLYWYRQTLGQGPEFLTYFQNEAQLEKSRLLSDRFSAERPKGSFSTLEIQRTEQGDSAMYLCASSSGQSFEKLFFGSGTQLSVL.

In this sample, this clone turned up once. This chain joins TRBV6-6 and TRBJ1-1; no clear D. Germline values: CDR1 MNHNY, CDR2 SVGAGI (reference sequence). The CDR3 has 10 residues. V gave up 6 bases and J gave up 7 bases, with 6 bases separating them. The CDR3 DNA is TGTGCCAGCAGCGGACTTGAAGCTTTCTTT. Residues: CASSGLEAFF.

The V call is TRBV7-8, the J call TRBJ1-5; D unresolved. There are 15 residues in the CDR3. Germline V gives CDR1 SGHVS, CDR2 FQNEAQ. The V and J ends lost 0 bases and 3 bases respectively, with 9 bases between them. CDR3 in amino acids: CASSLAQAYNQPQHF. In nucleotides, the CDR3 is TGTGCCAGCAGCTTAGCGCAGGCCTACAATCAGCCCCAGCATTTT. Combining the CDR3 with reference TRBV7-8 and TRBJ1-5 gives the whole variable domain GAGVSQSPRYKVAKRGQDVALRCDPISGHVSLFWYQQALGQGPEFLTYFQNEAQLDKSGLPSDRFFAERPEGSVSTLKIQRTQQEDSAVYLCASSLAQAYNQPQHFGDGTRLSIL.

The rearrangement links TRBV6-1 to TRBJ1-2, with 8 bases aligning to TRBD1. This CDR3 region has 12 residues. The junction had 3 bases not matched to a gene; V was cut back by 5 bases and J by 7 bases. Germline V gene data show CDR1 as MNHNS and CDR2 as SASEGT. The CDR3 is CASSPDRVGYTF. CDR3 nucleotides: TGTGCCAGCAGTCCGGACAGGGTTGGCTACACCTTC.

In this sample, this clone turned up a few times. J is TRBJ2-7 and V is TRBV5-1, with 9 bases identical to TRBD2. The CDR3 extends over 13 amino acids. The J segment lost 3 bases and the V segment lost 4 bases, leaving 2 bases of the junction unmatched. The germline V gene encodes CDR1 SGHRS and CDR2 YFSETQ. CDR3 DNA sequence: TGCGCCAGCAGCCCTAGCGGGGACTACGAGCAGTACTTC. Translated: CASSPSGDYEQYF.

DNA of the CDR3: TGTGCCAGTAGTATCCAGGGGGACCGGAACACTGAAGCTTTCTTT. It codes for CASSIQGDRNTEAFF. This chain links TRBV19 with TRBJ1-1; 7 bases are a match to TRBD1. The CDR3 runs 15 residues. Germline V CDR1 and CDR2: LNHDA, SQIVND (reference sequence). V lost 3 bases, J lost 1 base, and 5 bases stayed unmatched. Using reference TRBV19 and TRBJ1-1 for the parts outside the CDR3, the full variable domain is DGGITQSPKYLFRKEGQNVTLSCEQNLNHDAMYWYRQDPGQGLRLIYYSQIVNDFQKGDIAEGYSVSREKKESFPLTVTSAQKNPTAFYLCASSIQGDRNTEAFFGQGTRLTVV.

The V and J genes are TRBV6-4 and TRBJ2-2; 9 bases align to TRBD1. V lost 4 bases and J lost 5; bases outside the gene matches: 5. The CDR3 is made up of 15 amino acids. Looked up from germline, CDR1 is MRHNA and CDR2 is SNTAGT. CDR3 loop: CASSVDRGTTGELFF. The CDR3 DNA sequence: TGTGCCAGCAGTGTTGACAGGGGGACTACCGGGGAGCTGTTTTTT.

The genes are TRBV6-5 and TRBJ1-2; no clear D. V was pared by 0 bases and J by 4 bases, with 6 bases between. This CDR3 spans 13 amino acids. Germline CDR1 reads MNHEY; CDR2 reads SVGAGI. CDR3 in amino acids: CASSYSGTYGYTF. CDR3 in DNA: TGTGCCAGCAGTTACTCGGGCACCTATGGCTACACCTTC.

This clone has just one count. V is TRBV6-6 and J is TRBJ1-2; no clear D. Germline V gives CDR1 MNHNY, CDR2 SVGAGI (reference sequence). Trimming removed 4 bases at V and 3 bases at J, with 12 bases between. The length of the CDR3 is 14 residues. CDR3 sequence (DNA): TGTGCCAGCAGTTCGGGGTTTGATTACTATGGCTACACCTTC. This gives the protein CASSSGFDYYGYTF.

The sample holds one count of this clone. The chain links TRBV7-6 to TRBJ1-5; 8 positions match TRBD1. CDR1 is SGHVS, CDR2 FNYEAQ, per germline. The CDR3 runs to 14 residues. V lost 5 bases to trimming and J lost 0 bases; unmatched junction nucleotides: 0. The CDR3 nucleotides read TGTGCCAGCAGCGGACAGGGTAGCAATCAGCCCCAGCATTTT. Translated: CASSGQGSNQPQHF.

This clone was seen a few times. The sample contains more than one DNA sequence encoding this CDR3. The V gene is TRBV5-1, the J gene TRBJ1-2, with D hard to call. Trimming removed 3 bases at V and 4 bases at J, with 13 bases between. The CDR3 extends over 14 amino acids. Germline CDR1 SGHRS, CDR2 YFSETQ. CDR3 protein: CASSSTGSAYGYTF. CDR3 sequence (DNA): TGCGCCAGCAGCTCGACGGGGAGCGCCTATGGCTACACCTTC.